Listed below are T cell receptor beta chains from one sample, sequenced in a study of T cell changes during pregnancy in multiple sclerosis. Sequenced by immunoSEQ multiplex PCR; TCRdb stores in-frame clones only, minus some. Here the sample spans around 66,000 clones, about 88% being singletons. The sequenced sample was peripheral blood, obtained in the first trimester of pregnancy. These receptors all come from a female donor in good health, enrolled as a control in a pregnancy study. CDR3s include the opening cysteine and the closing phenylalanine or tryptophan.

>TRBV28|TRBJ2-2
CASSPPRQGVRNTGELFF
>TRBV7-2|TRBJ2-3
CASSLGGRSLTDTQYF
>TRBV6-5|TRBJ1-1
CASSFNRDNTEAFF
>TRBV11-3|TRBJ2-1
CASSLDGREVYNEQFF
>TRBV28|TRBJ2-3
CASSLTVGTDTQYF
>TRBV6-4|TRBJ1-1
CAREDRNTEAFF
>TRBV2|TRBJ1-5
CASSPGRSGNQPQHF
>TRBV6-6|TRBJ2-1
CASSYVAGRSYNEQFF
>TRBV7-2|TRBJ2-3
CASSPAGVTDTQYF
>TRBV5-1|TRBJ2-2
CASSSTSGGTGELFF
>TRBV5-6|TRBJ2-1
CASILAGAYNEQFF
>TRBV11-3|TRBJ1-2
CASTLEGYGYTF
>TRBV4-1|TRBJ1-2
CASSQSGQGSYGYTF
>TRBV11-2|TRBJ2-2
CASSSPAGRGSNTGELFF
>TRBV11-2|TRBJ1-2
CASSLAGDGYTF
>TRBV13|TRBJ1-3
CASSLGLRGRRGNTIYF
>TRBV5-1|TRBJ1-4
CASRPVPGEKLFF
>TRBV6-5|TRBJ1-4
CASRQGREKLFF
>TRBV28|TRBJ1-5
CASRTRGSQPQHF
>TRBV5-1|TRBJ2-5
CASSFRLDRGSQETQYF
>TRBV19|TRBJ2-1
CASSIGQALGREQFF
>TRBV15|TRBJ2-7
CATSRPGQVSYEQYF
>TRBV2|TRBJ1-2
CASSQDRGYTF
>TRBV7-9|TRBJ1-1
CASGGGNTEAFF
>TRBV7-2|TRBJ2-1
CASSSERTSGTNEQFF
>TRBV7-2|TRBJ1-1
CASRPDRGKAEAFF
>TRBV18|TRBJ1-1
CASSLPRTGYYTEAFF
>TRBV5-1|TRBJ1-1
CASSSSSGGRATEAFF
>TRBV2|TRBJ1-2
CASTDRNYGYTF
>TRBV5-6|TRBJ1-3
CASSQQGHTIYF
>TRBV10-3|TRBJ1-1
CASGVDRSAEAFF
>TRBV5-1|TRBJ1-2
CASSSSWRGGYTF
>TRBV2|TRBJ1-1
CASNQGGNTEAFF
>TRBV7-2|TRBJ2-3
CASVATPSTDTQYF
>TRBV30|TRBJ1-2
CAWKSAGSGYTF
>TRBV6-5|TRBJ1-1
CASSLRGTEAFF
>TRBV18|TRBJ1-5
CASTGQGNQPQHF
>TRBV6-5|TRBJ2-1
CASSYRYGSSYNEQFF
>TRBV6-5|TRBJ2-4
CASSQKGNIQYF
>TRBV2|TRBJ2-1
CADSIQGEQFF
>TRBV2|TRBJ1-5
CASSLNQPQHF
>TRBV5-5|TRBJ2-5
CASSLNRKETQYF
>TRBV7-9|TRBJ1-1
CASSLGQGVMNTEAFF
>TRBV6-1|TRBJ1-2
CASRTTGGGYGYTF
>TRBV15|TRBJ2-5
CATSRLGTDGGETQYF
>TRBV2|TRBJ2-5
CASSPGKWIQETQYF
>TRBV7-9|TRBJ2-7
CASSVDRGPTYEQYF
>TRBV18|TRBJ2-7
CASSPRGHDYEQYF
>TRBV5-4|TRBJ2-5
CASSPGGAQETQYF
>TRBV6-5|TRBJ2-7
CASTRGSEQYF
>TRBV7-8|TRBJ1-1
CASSFSQGARATEAFF
>TRBV6-1|TRBJ2-7
CASSPRGDPSYEQYF
>TRBV13|TRBJ2-1
CASSLPDRYNEQFF
>TRBV5-8|TRBJ1-2
CASSLKGQGAYGYTF
>TRBV11-3|TRBJ2-7
CASSPETGTLFTSSGGQYF
>TRBV25-1|TRBJ2-1
CASSLDSYGREQFF
>TRBV6-6|TRBJ1-1
CASSPYRDTEAFF